The present T cell receptor beta chain was sequenced within a study of control samples from healthy donors and cancer patients. Data came from immunoSEQ multiplex PCR; TCRdb stores just in-frame clones and leaves some out. The sample lists about 180,000 clones; 90% to 95% were seen once. This clone was seen a single time. The CDR3 extends over 14 amino acids. The V end lost 5 bases, the J end lost 3 bases, and 12 bases lay between the germline ends. The germline V gene encodes CDR1 SGDLS and CDR2 YYNGEE. The J gene is TRBJ1-5, the V gene TRBV9; D gene unclear. The source of this sequence is a man between 25 and 39 years old in good health. Sequenced sample: blood. In nucleotides, the CDR3 is TGTGCCAGCAGTCTTGACGGCATCAATCAGCCCCAGCATTTT. Its protein is CASSLDGINQPQHF.